This T cell receptor beta chain was found in a study of cytomegalovirus exposure and HLA in healthy donors. Study observations and caveats: In a later analysis, V- and J-gene trimming of beta chains associated with a DCLRE1C missense variant, replicated independently. Whilst most TCR sequences proved rare, a subset of public TCRs occurred across many donors. Analyzed later, association rates of TCRs varied across HLA loci, with DRB1 most and HLA-C fewest.

Concerning this clone: No antigen is known for it.

This CDR3 region has 13 residues. Germline CDR1 and CDR2: SEHNR and FQNEAQ (reference sequence). J gave up 6 bases and V 5 bases, and 4 bases lay outside the gene matches. Researchers ran the PCR with 60 Vbeta and 13 Jbeta primers. Here immunoSEQ multiplex PCR was the method, and the copy in TCRdb shows in-frame clones only, minus some. The sample has 160,000 or so clones, under 85% seen once. Nominally healthy donors provided the samples, though records likely missed some immune exposures. The V and J genes are TRBV7-9 and TRBJ2-3; 8 bases match TRBD2. The sequenced sample was PBMCs. This receptor was obtained from a woman in her 30s in good health and CMV-seronegative. DNA of the CDR3: TGTGCCAGCAGCACGGGACTAGTCGATACGCAGTATTTT. It specifies CASSTGLVDTQYF.